The 6 T cell receptor beta chains given below trace back to one sample, sequenced in a study of blood T cell repertoires in COVID-19. TCRdb keeps only in-frame clones here, not all; method: immunoSEQ multiplex PCR. The data show 250,000 to 300,000 clones, with 88% seen just once and around 0.99% held by the top ten. Sequenced sample: peripheral blood. All receptors derive from a woman between 35 and 50 years old who had recovered from COVID-19.

The chain is built from TRBV7-9 and TRBJ2-2; perhaps TRBD2 as D (5 bases). Trimming shortened V by 4 bases and J by 6 bases, and 12 bases separated the two germline ends. This CDR3 comprises 14 residues. Germline V lookup: CDR1 SEHNR, CDR2 FQNEAQ (reference sequence). DNA of the CDR3: TGTGCCAGCAGCTCCCGGGGTTTTGCCGGGGAGCTGTTTTTT. It codes for CASSSRGFAGELFF. The full variable domain, rest sourced from reference TRBV7-9 and TRBJ2-2, is DTGVSQNPRHKITKRGQNVTFRCDPISEHNRLYWYRQTLGQGPEFLTYFQNEAQLEKSRLLSDRFSAERPKGSFSTLEIQRTEQGDSAMYLCASSSRGFAGELFFGEGSRLTVL.

The genes are TRBV5-1 and TRBJ1-2, with D maybe TRBD1 (5 bases). CDR1 SGHRS and CDR2 YFSETQ come from the germline V gene. V lost 0 bases, J lost 3 bases, and 12 bases lay in between. The CDR3 sequence is 15 residues long. The CDR3 region is CASSLGTSRDYGYTF. CDR3 bases: TGCGCCAGCAGCTTGGGGACAAGCAGAGACTATGGCTACACCTTC.

This chain links TRBV6-2 or TRBV6-3 with TRBJ2-1; 7 nucleotides agree with TRBD1. After removal of 4 bases from V and 8 bases from J, the junction contained 8 bases not matched to a gene. From germline, CDR1 is MNHEY and CDR2 SVGEGT. The CDR3 totals 14 residues. The CDR3 DNA is TGTGCCAGCAGTTTAGCCCAGGGGGTGGATGAGCAGTTCTTC. Translation gives CASSLAQGVDEQFF.

The chain recombines TRBV10-3 with TRBJ1-5; tentative D call: TRBD1 (5 bases). V was trimmed by 10 bases and J by 5 bases, leaving 15 bases between them. CDR1 is ENHRY and CDR2 is SYGVKD in the germline V gene. This CDR3 comprises 13 residues. CDR3 sequence reads: CATQYAGDQPQHF. Written as DNA, the CDR3 is TGTGCCACCCAATACGCGGGGGATCAGCCCCAGCATTTT.

CDR3 amino acids: CATSENRVQETQYF. The CDR3 nucleotides are TGTGCCACCAGTGAAAACAGGGTCCAAGAGACCCAGTACTTC. The chain recombines TRBV24-1 with TRBJ2-5; tentatively, D is TRBD1 (6 bases). Looked up from germline, CDR1 is KGHDR and CDR2 is SFDVKD. V shed 4 bases and J shed 1 base, with 9 bases lying between them. The CDR3 covers 14 residues.

This rearrangement joins TRBV24-1 to TRBJ2-1, with TRBD2 matching over 11 bases. The CDR3 sequence is 16 residues long. With V trimmed by 5 bases and J by 3 bases, 5 bases remained unmatched. Germline V gene lookup returns CDR1 KGHDR and CDR2 SFDVKD. The CDR3 is CATSALGLADYNEQFF. The CDR3 DNA reads as TGTGCCACCAGTGCCCTGGGACTAGCGGACTACAATGAGCAGTTCTTC.